This TCR beta chain derives from a study of human T cells and chemical hapten exposure. Study context: Patch tests put 0.01% DPC on the upper back, read at 6 days. Study-wide results and limits: DPC sensitization left the count of TCRs above 1 in 1000 unchanged. As the donors had alopecia, their immune response may differ from healthy people's.

The CDR3 spans 16 residues. CDR1 is SGDLS and CDR2 is YYNGEE in the germline V gene. Unmatched junction bases numbered 9, after V lost 2 bases and J lost 2 bases. Time point denoted: patch test 3, about 24 weeks after DPC sensitization. Noted treatment: therapeutic diphenylcyclopropenone sensitization with weekly scalp DPC. With respect to this clonotype: The antigen is undetermined.

TCRdb processed the RACE reads anew with MiXCR; each CDR3 protein has one entry. The sample contains about 90,000 distinct CDR3 sequences, around 9.9% of which appear only once. This TCR came from a woman in her 30s with alopecia areata. Some clones in this sample may be carry-over from other donors' samples. The material sequenced was whole blood, taken in connection with sensitization to the hapten diphenylcyclopropenone (DPC). The chain recombines TRBV9 with TRBJ1-1; 7 bases fit TRBD1. The CDR3 DNA reads TGTGCCAGCAGCGTGGAGGACAGGTTCCCTAACACTGAAGCTTTCTTT. This sequence encodes CASSVEDRFPNTEAFF.